This T cell receptor beta chain originates from a study of cytomegalovirus exposure and HLA in healthy donors. Study as a whole: Genotyping showed around four fifths of roughly 390 donors falling in the Caucasian-associated ancestry cluster. General study results and limits: A few chains tied to CMV proved CMV antigen-specific in vitro.

Researchers ran the PCR with 60 Vbeta and 13 Jbeta primers. Using immunoSEQ multiplex PCR, the repertoire was profiled, and TCRdb retains in-frame clones only, with some absent. The top ten hold roughly 5% of the sample, which has around 180,000 clones, approximately 84% seen once. The trim removed 1 base at V and 2 bases at J, leaving 4 bases unmatched. This CDR3 contains 15 residues. Germline V CDR1 and CDR2: SGDLS, YYNGEE. A remark on this clone: The target antigen is unknown.

The TCR comes from a girl aged 10 to 17 in good health and CMV-seropositive. The chain links TRBV9 to TRBJ1-2; 8 nucleotides line up with TRBD1. Input material: PBMCs. The chain's CDR3 is CASSVSRQGNYGYTF. The CDR3 DNA is TGTGCCAGCAGCGTATCCCGACAGGGGAACTATGGCTACACCTTC.